Each of the 19 T cell receptor beta chains below was sequenced from the same sample in a study of blood T cell repertoires in COVID-19. Clones were read by immunoSEQ multiplex PCR, and TCRdb kept only the in-frame ones, dropping some. The data hold some 45,000 clones, with over 75% observed a single time. The sequenced sample consisted of peripheral blood. The receptors here all came from a human donor in a cohort sampled during active COVID-19.

The chain employs TRBV5-4 and TRBJ1-6, with a weak D call TRBD1 (6 bases). This CDR3 region has 16 residues. V shed 0 bases and J shed 7 bases, with 14 bases lying between them. The V gene's germline CDR1 is SGHNT and CDR2 YYREEE (reference sequence). CDR3 nucleotide sequence: TGTGCCAGCAGCTTGGCGAAGGGGGTTGGAAATTCACCCCTCCACTTT. Protein: CASSLAKGVGNSPLHF.

The chain links TRBV6-5 to TRBJ2-1, with a possible D match to TRBD2 (6 bases). This CDR3 has 13 residues. Per germline, CDR1 MNHEY and CDR2 SVGAGI. Trimming removed 8 bases at V and 4 bases at J, with 12 bases between. Here the CDR3 DNA reads TGTGCCAGCGAGGGTAGCGGTTACAATGAGCAGTTCTTC. Translating gives CASEGSGYNEQFF.

This sequence joins TRBV7-9 and TRBJ2-6; D ambiguous. The CDR3 sequence is 18 residues long. CDR1 and CDR2 from the germline V gene are SEHNR and FQNEAQ (reference sequence). V was cut by 1 base and J by 0 bases, with 13 bases left in between. CDR3 sequence: CASSLGSYRFSGANVLTF. The CDR3 bases are TGTGCCAGCAGCTTAGGGTCGTACAGATTCTCTGGGGCCAACGTCCTGACTTTC.

The chain recombines TRBV19 with TRBJ2-3; TRBD2 matches 8 bases. The CDR3 contains 13 residues. Per the germline V gene, CDR1 is LNHDA and CDR2 is SQIVND (reference sequence). V was pared by 8 bases and J by 4 bases, with 5 bases of the junction left unmatched. For the CDR3, the DNA is TGTGCCAGTGAGCGGGAGAGAGCAGATACGCAGTATTTT. Its translation: CASERERADTQYF.

The rearrangement uses TRBV7-2 and TRBJ2-7; a possible D gene is TRBD1 (6 bases). The length of the CDR3 is 17 residues. V was pared by 4 bases and J by 4 bases, with 23 bases between. From germline, CDR1 is SGHTA and CDR2 FQGNSA. CDR3: CASSSLQGGRGGYEQYF. CDR3 DNA sequence: TGTGCCAGCAGCTCCTTACAGGGTGGGAGAGGAGGATACGAGCAGTACTTC.

J is TRBJ1-1 and V is TRBV10-3; 9 bases are shared with TRBD1. The V segment lost 10 bases and the J segment 4 bases; nucleotides outside the gene matches: 7. Germline CDR1 ENHRY, CDR2 SYGVKD. The CDR3 spans 13 residues. The CDR3 sequence is CASAGQGSTEAFF. The CDR3 coding sequence is TGTGCCAGTGCGGGACAGGGATCCACTGAAGCTTTCTTT.

V usage is TRBV7-2 and J usage is TRBJ2-1; 9 nucleotides agree with TRBD2. In germline, CDR1 is SGHTA, CDR2 FQGNSA. The CDR3 is made up of 16 amino acids. J was trimmed by 4 bases and V by 3 bases; bases with no gene match: 7. The DNA for the CDR3 is TGTGCCAGCAGCTTGTCCGGACTAGCGTATTACAATGAGCAGTTCTTC. Translating gives CASSLSGLAYYNEQFF.

This chain connects TRBV18 to TRBJ2-5, with D possibly being TRBD2 (5 bases). This CDR3 contains 14 residues. V was shortened by 6 bases and J by 6 bases, with 17 bases between the two germline ends. Per the germline V gene, CDR1 is KGHSH and CDR2 is LQKENI. The CDR3 nucleotides read TGTGCCAGCTCCCCCAGGAGGTTCGAGCAGACCCAGTACTTC. This sequence encodes CASSPRRFEQTQYF.

The chain combines TRBV18 with TRBJ2-7; 8 positions agree with TRBD1. Germline assignment: CDR1 KGHSH and CDR2 LQKENI. The V segment lost 3 bases and the J segment 5 bases; nucleotides outside the gene matches: 3. The length of the CDR3 is 13 residues. The CDR3, as DNA: TGTGCCAGCTCACCGGGACAGGAGGACGAGCAGTACTTC. Translation gives CASSPGQEDEQYF.

CDR3 residues: CASSRSRGMRGNTIYF. CDR3 in DNA: TGTGCCAGCAGTCGAAGTAGGGGGATGCGCGGAAACACCATATATTTT. The V gene is TRBV7-8, the J gene TRBJ1-3; possibly TRBD1 for D (6 bases). Trimming cost V 6 bases and J 4 bases, with 19 bases left between them. Germline V gene data show CDR1 as SGHVS and CDR2 as FQNEAQ. This CDR3 is 16 amino acids long.

The genes are TRBV7-3 and TRBJ2-3; 7 nucleotides align to TRBD2. V shed 4 bases, J shed 4 bases, and the junction held 5 bases outside the gene matches. CDR1 is SGHTA, CDR2 FQGTGA, per germline. The CDR3 runs 14 residues. The CDR3 coding sequence is TGTGCCAGCAGCTCAGCGGGGAGGGCAGATACGCAGTATTTT. It translates to CASSSAGRADTQYF.

The chain carries TRBV7-8 and TRBJ1-6, with 10 nucleotides matching TRBD1. V lost 8 bases, J lost 1 base, and 2 bases stayed unmatched. In germline, CDR1 is SGHVS, CDR2 FQNEAQ. The CDR3 extends over 15 amino acids. CDR3 bases: TGTGCCAGCGGACAGGGGGTTTCCTATAATTCACCCCTCCACTTT. Amino acids: CASGQGVSYNSPLHF.

This sequence joins TRBV7-6 and TRBJ2-3; 10 bases map to TRBD2. The CDR3 length is 15 residues. Trimming took 5 bases from V and 5 from J; bases not matched to a gene: 7. Germline-derived CDR1 and CDR2 are SGHVS and FNYEAQ. The DNA for the CDR3 is TGTGCCAGCAGCCCCCTAGCGGGAGTGGGAGATACGCAGTATTTT. Translated, it gives CASSPLAGVGDTQYF.

The chain joins TRBV29-1 to TRBJ2-3, with 11 positions matching TRBD2. The germline CDR1 and CDR2 sequences are SQVTM and ANQGSEA. The CDR3 has 16 residues. Unmatched junction bases numbered 7, after V lost 0 bases and J lost 5 bases. Here the CDR3 reads CSVEELAGDLGDTQYF. The CDR3 DNA reads TGCAGCGTTGAAGAACTAGCGGGAGACCTGGGAGATACGCAGTATTTT.

J is TRBJ2-7 and V is TRBV29-1; D might be TRBD2 (6 bases). V was shortened by 4 bases and J by 7 bases, with 14 bases between the two germline ends. In germline, CDR1 is SQVTM, CDR2 ANQGSEA. There are 12 residues in the CDR3. The CDR3: CSVGAGNGEQYF. For the CDR3, the DNA is TGCAGCGTTGGGGCGGGGAACGGGGAGCAGTACTTC.

This clone came up a few times. V and J are TRBV4-1 and TRBJ2-7; D gene unclear. Trimming took 1 base from V and 5 from J, leaving 9 bases between them. The CDR3 is 13 residues long. Germline values: CDR1 MGHRA, CDR2 YSYEKL. Here the CDR3 reads CASSQGYQNEQYF. The CDR3, as DNA: TGCGCCAGCAGCCAAGGGTACCAGAACGAGCAGTACTTC.

The chain joins TRBV27 to TRBJ2-7; 10 positions match TRBD2. The CDR3 sequence is 14 residues long. Losses at the gene ends were 4 bases for V and 4 bases for J; bases not matched to a gene: 4. Germline values: CDR1 MNHEY, CDR2 SMNVEV (reference sequence). The CDR3 nucleotides read TGTGCCAGCAGTTCTCAGACTAGCGGGTACGAGCAGTACTTC. It yields the protein CASSSQTSGYEQYF.

This rearrangement joins TRBV29-1 to TRBJ2-5; TRBD2 matches 7 bases. This CDR3 region has 13 residues. With V trimmed by 6 bases and J by 5 bases, 9 bases remained unmatched. Germline V gene data show CDR1 as SQVTM and CDR2 as ANQGSEA. CDR3 region: CSVLGGLAETQYF. As DNA, the CDR3 is TGCAGCGTCCTGGGGGGGTTAGCGGAGACCCAGTACTTC.

The chain combines TRBV12-3 or TRBV12-4 with TRBJ2-7, with 8 bases identical to TRBD1. The CDR3 covers 13 residues. The V segment lost 10 bases and the J segment 4 bases; nucleotides outside the gene matches: 9. In nucleotides, the CDR3 is TGTGCCATCAAACGGACAGGGATGTACGAGCAGTACTTC. Its translation is CAIKRTGMYEQYF.